These T cell receptor beta chains were read from a single sample in a study of T-cell reconstitution after alpha-beta-depleted transplantation in children. TCRdb fed the PCR reads into MiXCR, producing one record per CDR3 protein. In the table there are about 110,000 distinct CDR3 sequences, about 9.4% of which are singletons. Here the sequenced sample was PBMCs from the stem cell graft donor, taken from the stem cell graft. These receptors originate from a human donor who donated a stem cell graft to a child with acute lymphoblastic leukemia. The CDR3 runs from the conserved cysteine through the conserved F or W. Each record gives: D gene, clone size, J gene, V gene, CDR3 protein, CDR3 DNA. D genes are given only for firm matches. Expanded clones get a size class; other rows say once, few or many, or leave the size out.

TRBD2,many,TRBJ2-3,TRBV2,CASSELAGGTDTQYF,TGTGCCAGCAGTGAACTAGCGGGGGGCACAGATACGCAGTATTTT
NA,many,TRBJ2-3,TRBV7-2,CASSLREADTQYF,TGTGCCAGCAGCCTGAGGGAGGCAGATACGCAGTATTTT
NA,few,TRBJ2-3,TRBV28,CASTVYSRTDTQYF,TGTGCCAGCACAGTTTATAGCCGCACAGATACGCAGTATTTT
TRBD1,many,TRBJ1-5,TRBV6-5,CASSPGQGYNQPQHF,TGTGCCAGCAGTCCCGGACAGGGCTACAATCAGCCCCAGCATTTT
TRBD2,NA,TRBJ2-1,TRBV25-1,CASSERRELSLNEQFF,TGTGCCAGCAGTGAACGGCGGGAGCTTTCTCTCAATGAGCAGTTCTTC
NA,many,TRBJ2-7,TRBV12-3/TRBV12-4,CASSSAGGSEQYF,TGTGCCAGCAGTTCCGCCGGTGGATCCGAGCAGTACTTC
NA,many,TRBJ1-5,TRBV6-1,CASSSDTYSNQPQHF,TGTGCCAGCAGTAGCGACACTTATAGCAATCAGCCCCAGCATTTT
NA,many,TRBJ1-1,TRBV5-1,CASSPAGGMNTEAFF,TGCGCCAGCAGTCCGGCGGGGGGCATGAACACTGAAGCTTTCTTT
NA,NA,TRBJ2-7,TRBV7-8,CASSIGGQGPYEQYF,TGTGCCAGCAGTATAGGCGGGCAGGGACCCTACGAGCAGTACTTC
TRBD2,many,TRBJ2-7,TRBV27,CASRGTSGNSYEQYF,TGTGCCAGCAGAGGGACTAGCGGGAACTCCTACGAGCAGTACTTC
NA,many,TRBJ2-7,TRBV15,CATSRDSTPSEQYF,TGTGCCACCAGCAGAGATAGCACACCTAGTGAGCAGTACTTC
TRBD1,many,TRBJ1-6,TRBV18,CASSQQGGDSPLHF,TGTGCCAGCTCACAACAGGGGGGGGATTCACCCCTCCACTTT
TRBD2,many,TRBJ2-1,TRBV20-1,CSANPSSASGYNEQFF,TGCAGTGCTAATCCTTCTTCGGCTAGCGGTTACAATGAGCAGTTCTTC
NA,many,TRBJ1-2,TRBV7-2,CASSPRVGGYTF,TGTGCCAGCAGCCCTCGAGTGGGTGGCTACACCTTC
NA,NA,TRBJ1-1,TRBV25-1,CASSESSTGNTEAFF,TGTGCCAGCAGTGAATCCTCGACAGGGAACACTGAAGCTTTCTTT
NA,NA,TRBJ1-1,TRBV11-2,CASSFWGTEAFF,TGTGCCAGCAGCTTCTGGGGAACTGAAGCTTTCTTT
TRBD1,many,TRBJ2-5,TRBV20-1,CSATWGDRGRTQYF,TGCAGTGCTACCTGGGGAGACAGGGGCCGGACCCAGTACTTC
NA,many,TRBJ1-5,TRBV5-1,CASSPDGAHQPQHF,TGCGCCAGCAGCCCGGACGGGGCCCATCAGCCCCAGCATTTT
TRBD2,many,TRBJ2-3,TRBV15,CATSRASGRSTDTQYF,TGTGCCACCAGCAGAGCTAGCGGGAGGAGCACAGATACGCAGTATTTT
NA,NA,TRBJ2-5,TRBV4-1,CASSQDSWYQETQYF,TGCGCCAGCAGCCAAGATTCGTGGTACCAAGAGACCCAGTACTTC
NA,many,TRBJ1-6,TRBV5-1,CASSLGQNSPLHF,TGCGCCAGCAGCTTGGGGCAGAATTCACCCCTCCACTTT
NA,many,TRBJ2-5,TRBV12-3/TRBV12-4,CASSFRRGGETQYF,TGTGCCAGCAGTTTTCGCAGGGGGGGAGAGACCCAGTACTTC
TRBD1,many,TRBJ1-6,TRBV6-5,CASSRQGDNSPLHF,TGTGCCAGCAGTCGGCAGGGGGATAATTCACCCCTCCACTTT
TRBD1,many,TRBJ2-7,TRBV29-1,CSAYLRTGGYEQYF,TGCAGCGCCTATCTTCGGACAGGGGGCTACGAGCAGTACTTC
TRBD2,many,TRBJ2-3,TRBV11-1,CASSLRSGLAVRGDTQYF,TGTGCCAGCAGCTTACGCTCGGGACTAGCGGTCCGGGGGGATACGCAGTATTTT
NA,many,TRBJ1-1,TRBV29-1,CSVVGSLNTEAFF,TGCAGCGTTGTTGGCAGTCTGAACACTGAAGCTTTCTTT
NA,many,TRBJ2-7,TRBV29-1,CSVELGDPYEQYF,TGCAGCGTTGAACTGGGGGACCCTTACGAGCAGTACTTC
NA,many,TRBJ2-5,TRBV7-9,CASSPGTRAETQYF,TGTGCCAGCAGCCCTGGAACCCGGGCGGAGACCCAGTACTTC
NA,many,TRBJ1-6,TRBV6-2/TRBV6-3,CASQRTRSYNSPLHF,TGTGCCAGCCAAAGAACCCGCTCCTATAATTCACCCCTCCACTTT
TRBD2,once,TRBJ2-1,TRBV7-2,CASSGPGLAASYEQFF,TGTGCCAGCAGCGGACCGGGACTAGCGGCGTCATATGAGCAGTTCTTC
TRBD1,many,TRBJ2-5,TRBV7-9,CASSLSTGEETQYF,TGTGCCAGCAGCTTATCGACAGGGGAAGAGACCCAGTACTTC
NA,many,TRBJ1-1,TRBV4-3,CASSQLGWTEAFF,TGCGCCAGCAGCCAACTCGGGTGGACTGAAGCTTTCTTT
NA,many,TRBJ2-7,TRBV6-1,CASSESAAYEQYF,TGTGCCAGCAGTGAATCCGCAGCCTACGAGCAGTACTTC
NA,many,TRBJ1-1,TRBV12-3/TRBV12-4,CASSPAVRNTEAFF,TGTGCCAGCAGTCCCGCGGTCAGGAACACTGAAGCTTTCTTT
TRBD1,many,TRBJ1-4,TRBV2,CASILQGAANEKLFF,TGTGCCAGCATTCTACAGGGGGCCGCTAATGAAAAACTGTTTTTT
NA,many,TRBJ2-3,TRBV7-9,CASSPRGRDTQYF,TGTGCCAGCAGCCCGAGAGGCCGTGATACGCAGTATTTT
NA,many,TRBJ2-1,TRBV30,CAWGTAEQFF,TGTGCCTGGGGGACGGCCGAGCAGTTCTTC
NA,many,TRBJ2-5,TRBV27,CASRAAGSQETQYF,TGTGCCAGCAGAGCGGCGGGGTCTCAAGAGACCCAGTACTTC
NA,few,TRBJ2-1,TRBV4-2,CASSQGWSSSNEQFF,TGTGCCAGCAGCCAAGGATGGTCTAGCTCTAATGAGCAGTTCTTC
NA,many,TRBJ2-5,TRBV12-3/TRBV12-4,CASSAWGVGETQYF,TGTGCCAGCAGTGCTTGGGGCGTCGGAGAGACCCAGTACTTC
TRBD2,many,TRBJ2-5,TRBV27,CASSLLAEQETQYF,TGTGCCAGCAGTTTACTAGCGGAGCAAGAGACCCAGTACTTC
NA,many,TRBJ2-4,TRBV7-8,CASSQEGTKNIQYF,TGTGCCAGCAGCCAAGAGGGGACCAAAAACATTCAGTACTTC
TRBD1,many,TRBJ1-5,TRBV20-1,CSASDRGVQPQHF,TGCAGTGCTAGCGACAGGGGAGTTCAGCCCCAGCATTTT
TRBD2,many,TRBJ2-7,TRBV7-3,CASSFGGGLETHEQYF,TGTGCCAGCAGCTTTGGGGGGGGTCTCGAAACCCACGAGCAGTACTTC
TRBD2,many,TRBJ2-1,TRBV6-2/TRBV6-3,CASSLLAGYSNEQFF,TGTGCCAGCAGCCTACTAGCGGGATACTCTAATGAGCAGTTCTTC
TRBD1,many,TRBJ2-1,TRBV12-3/TRBV12-4,CASSLRGQGWEQFF,TGTGCCAGCAGTCTTCGGGGACAGGGTTGGGAGCAGTTCTTC
TRBD2,many,TRBJ2-1,TRBV7-2,CASSLAYGGANEQFF,TGTGCCAGCAGCTTAGCGTACGGGGGGGCCAATGAGCAGTTCTTC
NA,NA,TRBJ2-4,TRBV3-1,CASSQDLAKNIQYF,TGTGCCAGCAGCCAAGACCTAGCCAAAAACATTCAGTACTTC
NA,NA,TRBJ1-2,TRBV3-1,CASSSHINSNYGYTF,TGTGCCAGCAGCTCCCACATTAATTCAAATTATGGCTACACCTTC